This record concerns one T cell receptor (beta chain) sequence. The specificity of this receptor is unknown. The input lacks base qualities; no much larger clone sits a single base away. This sample was included in a study of OX40 agonist ivuxolimab in advanced cancers. Context from the whole study: Ivuxolimab, which targeted the costimulatory receptor OX40 (CD134), was an agonistic, fully human IgG2 monoclonal antibody. Intravenous ivuxolimab was administered to patients every 2 weeks at six dose levels: 0.01, 0.1, 0.3, 1.5, 3 and 10 mg/kg. Of the roughly 52 dose-escalation patients, hepatocellular carcinoma was present in roughly 19, melanoma in some 15, renal cell carcinoma in 9 and head and neck cancer in 9. A male proportion of approximately 83% and a mean age of around 60 years, ranging from about 20 to 80, were recorded for the dose-escalation cohort. Prior anti-PD-1, anti-PD-L1 or anti-CTLA-4 therapy was permitted, and about 40% of dose-escalation patients had received checkpoint inhibitors. Three dose-escalation patients achieved partial responses, one with hepatocellular carcinoma and two with cutaneous melanoma. The point of sequencing TCRbeta in the periphery was to test whether ivuxolimab changed TCR sequence diversity and drove clonal T-cell expansion. The paper covers the monotherapy dose-escalation part of the phase I ivuxolimab trial, which included N ≈ 57 patients.

Results and caveats for the whole study, not just this receptor: Low levels of normalized T-cell clonal expansion were also seen in some patients who did not respond. After ivuxolimab, CD8+ T cells had more expanded clones than CD4+ T cells on average. At doses of 0.1 to 3.0 mg/kg, clonal expansion of both CD4+ and CD8+ blood T cells was observed from baseline to week 6. In partial responders in the 0.1-3.0 mg/kg groups, normalized peripheral clonal expansion was found to be among the lowest, especially among CD8+ T cells. Antigen specificity was not determined for the clonally expanded peripheral T cells.

Patients with a history of autoimmune disease or receiving systemic immunosuppression were excluded from the trial. Peripheral blood for TCR sequencing was drawn from every dose cohort at baseline, at cycle 4 day 1 and at cycle 7 day 1. Samples came from an open-label, multicenter, first-in-human phase I dose-escalation trial of ivuxolimab. The trial enrolled adults with locally advanced or metastatic head and neck squamous cell, hepatocellular, melanoma or renal cell carcinoma. CD4+ and CD8+ T cells were sorted separately from peripheral blood before TCR sequencing. CDR1 and CDR2 are read off the germline V gene as MRHNA and SNTAGT. Relative to germline, V is 4 bases shorter and J is 12 bases shorter, with 13 bases between their ends. The cysteine opens and the phenylalanine closes a CDR3 of 12 amino acids. Left in the record is the CDR3 DNA by itself, 36 bases read in frame from the first base.

For sequencing of the TCRbeta CDR3 region, genomic DNA was extracted from the sorted cells. The immunoSEQ Assay was used for sequencing of TCRbeta CDR3 regions. Entries here come from immuneACCESS through TCRdb and include only in-frame sequences with V and J called. Some clones fail to appear in such tables; in the studies checked, an unresolved V gene covers under half of the shortfall, and the cause of the remainder is unknown. Here the sample has roughly 110,000 clones; approximately 90% occur a single time. 0.4% to 0.6% of the sample lies in the top ten. The chain is made from TRBV6-4 and TRBJ2-1; the D gene is perhaps TRBD2, from 6 matching bases. Sample: CD4+ or CD8+ T cells sorted from blood, taken in a trial of the OX40 agonist ivuxolimab. The receptor was derived from an adult with an advanced solid tumor such as melanoma, head and neck, liver or kidney cancer. This receptor carries the CDR3 CASSAQGGAQFF. The base sequence is TGTGCCAGCAGTGCCCAGGGAGGTGCGCAGTTCTTC.